These T cell receptor beta chains were read from a single sample in a study of cytomegalovirus exposure and HLA in healthy donors. The table came from immunoSEQ multiplex PCR; TCRdb's copy has only in-frame clones and leaves some out. The sample has some 100,000 clones, under 80% seen once. The sequencing sample was made of PBMCs. The receptors were gathered from a woman in her forties or fifties in good health and CMV-seropositive. CDR3s include the opening cysteine and the closing phenylalanine or tryptophan. D genes are given only for firm matches. Not all rows give a size; the values are once, few, many and, for expanded clones, a class.

d_call	v_call	j_call	cdr3_length	clone_size	cdr3_aa	cdr3_nt
NA	TRBV13	TRBJ2-1	15	NA	CASSSGKGGYNEQFF	TGTGCCAGCAGCTCAGGCAAAGGCGGCTACAATGAGCAGTTCTTC
NA	TRBV6-4	TRBJ2-6	17	NA	CASSHYPDGAGANVLTF	TGTGCCAGCAGCCATTATCCGGATGGGGCGGGGGCCAACGTCCTGACTTTC
TRBD1	TRBV9	TRBJ1-1	14	NA	CASSADRGSTEAFF	TGTGCCAGCAGCGCGGACAGGGGTAGCACTGAAGCTTTCTTT
NA	TRBV18	TRBJ2-7	12	NA	CASSPPGDEQYF	TGTGCCAGCTCACCACCCGGGGACGAGCAGTACTTC
NA	TRBV6-1	TRBJ1-1	14	few	CASSEAGARTEAFF	TGTGCCAGCAGTGAAGCTGGGGCCAGAACTGAAGCTTTCTTT
NA	TRBV28	TRBJ2-7	15	NA	CASSFRGSYSYEQYF	TGTGCCAGCAGTTTTCGGGGATCCTACTCCTACGAGCAGTACTTC
TRBD2	TRBV6-5	TRBJ2-7	14	NA	CASSRIAGGFEQYF	TGTGCCAGCAGTAGGATAGCGGGGGGTTTCGAGCAGTACTTC
TRBD2	TRBV6-6	TRBJ2-7	15	few	CASSYSASGGHEQYF	TGTGCCAGCAGTTACTCGGCTAGCGGGGGCCACGAGCAGTACTTC
TRBD1	TRBV4-1	TRBJ1-4	18	NA	CASSQVAGTGSTNEKLFF	TGCGCCAGCAGCCAAGTCGCTGGGACAGGTTCCACTAATGAAAAACTGTTTTTT
TRBD2	TRBV19	TRBJ2-1	17	NA	CASSTRTSGGPYNEQFF	TGTGCCAGTAGTACCCGGACTAGCGGGGGGCCCTACAATGAGCAGTTCTTC
TRBD1	TRBV9	TRBJ1-1	15	NA	CASSVEARGQTEAFF	TGTGCCAGCAGCGTAGAGGCAAGGGGGCAGACTGAAGCTTTCTTT
NA	TRBV5-6	TRBJ1-2	14	NA	CASRLARGGYGYTF	TGTGCCAGCAGACTCGCCAGGGGCGGCTATGGCTACACCTTC
NA	TRBV19	TRBJ2-3	16	NA	CASSSQRRGVTDTQYF	TGTGCCAGTAGTAGCCAAAGGAGGGGTGTCACAGATACGCAGTATTTT
NA	TRBV5-5	TRBJ1-5	15	NA	CASSLDIGSNQPQHF	TGTGCCAGCAGCCTGGACATTGGTAGCAATCAGCCCCAGCATTTT
TRBD1	TRBV4-1	TRBJ2-7	15	NA	CASSRGGQGAYEQYF	TGCGCCAGCAGCAGGGGGGGACAGGGGGCCTACGAGCAGTACTTC
TRBD2	TRBV9	TRBJ2-5	15	NA	CASSDGGLAVETQYF	TGTGCCAGCAGCGACGGGGGACTAGCGGTTGAGACCCAGTACTTC
TRBD1	TRBV19	TRBJ1-1	15	NA	CASSFSTGVNTEAFF	TGTGCCAGTAGTTTCAGTACAGGGGTGAACACTGAAGCTTTCTTT
NA	TRBV7-9	TRBJ2-5	14	NA	CASSLGIGEETQYF	TGTGCCAGCAGCTTAGGTATAGGGGAAGAGACCCAGTACTTC
TRBD2	TRBV7-3	TRBJ2-3	16	NA	CASSQTTSTSTDTQYF	TGTGCCAGCAGCCAGACGACTAGCACTAGCACAGATACGCAGTATTTT
NA	TRBV15	TRBJ1-2	15	NA	CATSSGGADLYGYTF	TGTGCCACCAGCAGCGGAGGGGCAGACCTCTATGGCTACACCTTC
NA	TRBV2	TRBJ2-7	12	few	CASSLDRRIQYF	TGTGCCAGCAGTCTCGACAGGCGGATTCAGTACTTC
TRBD2	TRBV10-3	TRBJ2-1	17	NA	CAISKSGGAALYNEQFF	TGTGCCATCAGTAAGAGCGGGGGGGCCGCCCTATACAATGAGCAGTTCTTC
TRBD2	TRBV7-6	TRBJ2-3	17	NA	CASSLAGRTSGGATQYF	TGTGCCAGCAGCTTAGCGGGGAGGACTAGCGGGGGGGCAACGCAGTATTTT